This T cell receptor beta chain was captured by sequencing in a study of response to subunit inactivated influenza vaccine. Each CDR3 protein is one row after TCRdb ran MiXCR on the RT-PCR reads. The repertoire includes hundreds of thousands of distinct CDR3 sequences, about 11% of them detected once, and 9.5% to 12% sits in the top ten. The CDR3 loop spans 14 amino acids. V was pared by 2 bases and J by 6 bases, with 3 bases of the junction left unmatched. Germline CDR1 is LGHNA and CDR2 is YNFKEQ. The sample was also linked to a second study, of T cells expressing NK-cell markers. From that study: As the method of synthesis, 5'RACE template switching with UMIs yielded TCR beta cDNA.

The source material was PBMCs from blood, sampled on the day of vaccination. The source is a man in his forties or fifties who received an inactivated influenza vaccine. The genes are TRBV4-2 and TRBJ2-2, with 7 bases matching TRBD2. The CDR3 reads CASSQLGGSGELFF. For the CDR3, the DNA is TGTGCCAGCAGCCAATTGGGAGGGTCCGGGGAGCTGTTTTTT.